This T cell receptor beta chain comes out of a study of tumour-infiltrating T cells in Burkitt lymphoma. Study at large: Productive clonality predicted overall and progression-free survival.

This clone was detected a few times. The repertoire was sequenced with immunoSEQ multiplex PCR; TCRdb's copy has only in-frame clones and lacks some. The sample has fewer than 2,000 clones; under 20% are singletons. Germline values: CDR1 PRHDT, CDR2 FYEKMQ (reference sequence). J lost 10 bases, V lost 5 bases, and 7 bases had no gene match. The CDR3 consists of 14 residues. This receptor was identified in a human donor with diffuse large B-cell lymphoma. V usage is TRBV13 and J usage is TRBJ1-6; 8 bases match TRBD1. Sequencing was done on a sample of tumor tissue. The CDR3 DNA is TGTGCCAGCAGCCCCCGACAGGGGAACTCACCCCTCCACTTT. Encoded protein: CASSPRQGNSPLHF. The full variable domain, in which reference TRBV13 and TRBJ1-6 provide the parts outside the CDR3, is AAGVIQSPRHLIKEKRETATLKCYPIPRHDTVYWYQQGPGQDPQFLISFYEKMQSDKGSIPDRFSAQQFSDYHSELNMSSLELGDSALYFCASSPRQGNSPLHFGNGTRLTVT.